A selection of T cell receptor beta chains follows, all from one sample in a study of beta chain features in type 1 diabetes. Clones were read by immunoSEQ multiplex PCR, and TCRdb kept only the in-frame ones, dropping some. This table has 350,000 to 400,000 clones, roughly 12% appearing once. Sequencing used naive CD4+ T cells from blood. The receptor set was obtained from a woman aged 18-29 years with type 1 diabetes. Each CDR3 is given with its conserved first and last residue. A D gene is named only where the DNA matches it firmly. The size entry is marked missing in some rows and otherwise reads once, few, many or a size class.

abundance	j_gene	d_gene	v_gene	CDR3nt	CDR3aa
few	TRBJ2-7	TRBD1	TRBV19	TGTGCCAGTAGTATAGATCCCGACAGGGGCTACGAGCAGTACTTC	CASSIDPDRGYEQYF
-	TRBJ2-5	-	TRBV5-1	TGCGCCAGCAGCTTGGGAGGTCTCCTGCAAAAGACCCAGTACTTC	CASSLGGLLQKTQYF
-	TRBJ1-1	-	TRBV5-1	TGCGCCAGCAGCTTGGACACCCCGAACACTGAAGCTTTCTTT	CASSLDTPNTEAFF
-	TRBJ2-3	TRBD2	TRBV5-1	TGCGCCAGCAGCTCAGGACTAGCGGGGAGGACAGATACGCAGTATTTT	CASSSGLAGRTDTQYF
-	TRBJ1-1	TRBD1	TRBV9	TGTGCCAGCAGTAGACAGGGATCCACTGAAGCTTTCTTT	CASSRQGSTEAFF
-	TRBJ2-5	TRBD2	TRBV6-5	TGTGCCAGCAGGCGGGTAGCGGGAGATGGTGAGACCCAGTACTTC	CASRRVAGDGETQYF
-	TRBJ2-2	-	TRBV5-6	TGTGCCAGCAGCTTGGTAGGGGCCGGGGAGCTGTTTTTT	CASSLVGAGELFF
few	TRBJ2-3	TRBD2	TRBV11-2	TGTGCCACGGGCCTAGCGGGAGCAGATACGCAGTATTTT	CATGLAGADTQYF
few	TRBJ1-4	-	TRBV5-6	TGTGCCAGCAGCCTTGGGATGGGACTCCAAAGAGGTGAAAAACTGTTTTTT	CASSLGMGLQRGEKLFF
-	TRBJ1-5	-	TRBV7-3	TGTGCCAGCAGCTTTGGAGAGAATCAGCCCCAGCATTTT	CASSFGENQPQHF
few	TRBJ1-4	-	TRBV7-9	TGTGCCAGCAGCTTAGAGGGGTTGGTTGAAAAACTGTTTTTT	CASSLEGLVEKLFF
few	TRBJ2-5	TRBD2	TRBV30	TGTGCCTGGAGTTCAACTAGCGGGAGTGAGACCCAGTACTTC	CAWSSTSGSETQYF
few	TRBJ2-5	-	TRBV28	TGTGCCAGCAGTTTAGAGAAGGGGTTCGGAGAGACCCAGTACTTC	CASSLEKGFGETQYF
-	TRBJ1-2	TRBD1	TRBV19	TGTGCCAGCCGAGCTGGACAGGGGAACGGCTACACCTTC	CASRAGQGNGYTF
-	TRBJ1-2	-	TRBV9	TGTGCCAGCAGCGTAGGGGAGCGGAGTTATGGCTACACCTTC	CASSVGERSYGYTF
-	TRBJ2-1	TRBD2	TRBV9	TGTGCCAGCAGCGTAGATAGCGGGAACTCCTACAATGAGCAGTTCTTC	CASSVDSGNSYNEQFF
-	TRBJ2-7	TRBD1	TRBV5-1	TGCGCCAGCAGCTCCGGGACAGTATCCTACGAGCAGTACTTC	CASSSGTVSYEQYF
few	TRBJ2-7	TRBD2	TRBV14	TGTGCCAGCAGCCACTCGGGAGGGCCCTACGAGCAGTACTTC	CASSHSGGPYEQYF
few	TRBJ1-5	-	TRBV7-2	TGTGCCAGCAGCTTAGTTCGGGATCAGCCCCAGCATTTT	CASSLVRDQPQHF
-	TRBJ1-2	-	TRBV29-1	TGCAGCGTGGGAGGGCTTAACTATGGCTACACCTTC	CSVGGLNYGYTF
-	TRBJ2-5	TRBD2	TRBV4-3	TGCGCCAGCAGCCAAAGCGGGGGGGCGTCTGAGACCCAGTACTTC	CASSQSGGASETQYF
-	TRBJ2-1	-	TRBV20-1	TGCAGTGCTAGGCAGTACAATGAGCAGTTCTTC	CSARQYNEQFF
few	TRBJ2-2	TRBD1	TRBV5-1	TGCGCCAGCAGCTTGGTCGCAGGGGGGAACACCGGGGAGCTGTTTTTT	CASSLVAGGNTGELFF
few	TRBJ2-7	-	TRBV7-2	TGTGCCAGCAGCTTAGCCTCCTCCTACGAGCAGTACTTC	CASSLASSYEQYF
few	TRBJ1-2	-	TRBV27	TGTGCCAGCAGTACCACGACAGGCTATGGCTACACCTTC	CASSTTTGYGYTF
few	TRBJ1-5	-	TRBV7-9	TGTGCCAGCAGCTCCCTGGGGGGGGACCAGCCCCAGCATTTT	CASSSLGGDQPQHF
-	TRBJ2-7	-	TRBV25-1	TGTGCCAGCAGTGACGGGCAGGGGAGGGGGAAGCAGTACTTC	CASSDGQGRGKQYF
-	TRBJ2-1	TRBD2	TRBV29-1	TGCAGCGTTACGCGTGTGGCTAGCGGTTGGAATGAGCAGTTCTTC	CSVTRVASGWNEQFF
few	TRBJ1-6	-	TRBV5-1	TGCGCCAGCAGCTTAGAGAGTAGTGGTCCACCCCTCCACTTT	CASSLESSGPPLHF
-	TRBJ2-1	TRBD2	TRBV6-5	TGTGCCAGCAGCCCCAAGCGGGGGGGCCTTTTCTTC	CASSPKRGGLFF
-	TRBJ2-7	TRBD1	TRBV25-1	TGTGCCAGCAGTGACCTCAGGTCAGGGGGCGCTGGCCACGAGCAGTACTTC	CASSDLRSGGAGHEQYF
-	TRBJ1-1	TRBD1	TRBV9	TGTGCCAGCAGCACCGGGACAGGGCTGGTGAACACTGAAGCTTTCTTT	CASSTGTGLVNTEAFF
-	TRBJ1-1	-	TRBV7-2	TGTGCCAGCAGCTCCCGTAACTTT	CASSSRNF
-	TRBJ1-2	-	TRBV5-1	TGCGCCAGCAGCGCGCGGGGGGCAGGCTATGGCTACACCTTC	CASSARGAGYGYTF
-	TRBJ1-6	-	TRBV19	TGTGCCAGTACCGACCAGGGTGTTCGGGCCAATTCACCCCTCCACTTT	CASTDQGVRANSPLHF
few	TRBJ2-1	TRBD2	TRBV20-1	TGCAGTGCTAGGGGGACTAAGCAGTTCTTC	CSARGTKQFF
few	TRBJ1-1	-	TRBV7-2	TGTGCCAGCAGCCTAAACACTGAAGCTTTCTTT	CASSLNTEAFF
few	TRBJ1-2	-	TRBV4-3	TGCGCCAGCAGCCAAGAAACATTTTACTATGGCTACACCTTC	CASSQETFYYGYTF
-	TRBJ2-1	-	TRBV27	TGTGCCAGCAGGTTTACTTCTAGCCTGCTTGGGTTCTTC	CASRFTSSLLGFF
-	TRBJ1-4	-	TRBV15	TGTGCCACCAGCAGGAAAGGACAGTTTAATGAAAAACTGTTTTTT	CATSRKGQFNEKLFF
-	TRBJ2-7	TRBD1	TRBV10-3	TGTGCCATCAATTCCGGGACAGGCGTTGATTACGAGCAGTACTTC	CAINSGTGVDYEQYF
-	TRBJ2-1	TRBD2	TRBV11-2	TGTGCCAGCAGCATGGGACTAGCGGGGTACAATTACAATGAGCAGTTCTTC	CASSMGLAGYNYNEQFF
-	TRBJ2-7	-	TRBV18	TGTGCCAGCTCACCCTCCACAGCCTCGTCTGAGCAGTACTTC	CASSPSTASSEQYF
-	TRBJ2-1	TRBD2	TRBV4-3	TGCGCCAGCAGCCAAGCGTGGCTAGCGGGGGGAGGGAATGAGCAGTTCTTC	CASSQAWLAGGGNEQFF
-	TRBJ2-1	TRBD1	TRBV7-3	TGTGCCAGCAGCGAAGGACAGGGAGGCTACAATGAGCAGTTCTTC	CASSEGQGGYNEQFF
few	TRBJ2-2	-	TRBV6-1	TGTGCCAGCAGCGCGAGGGATGACGGGGAGCTGTTTTTT	CASSARDDGELFF
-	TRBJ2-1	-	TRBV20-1	TGCAGTGCCCCCAAGGGGACTCAAGCGTTCTTC	CSAPKGTQAFF
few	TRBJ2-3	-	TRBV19	TGTGCCAGTAGTACTAGCTCAGATACGCAGTATTTT	CASSTSSDTQYF
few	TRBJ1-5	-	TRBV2	TGTGCCAGCAGTGAAGTCAGGGCCGGTCAGCCCCAGCATTTT	CASSEVRAGQPQHF
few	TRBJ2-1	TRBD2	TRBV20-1	TGCAGTGCTGGACTAGCGCCTGAGCAGTTCTTC	CSAGLAPEQFF
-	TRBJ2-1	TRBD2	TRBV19	TGTGCCAGTAGTGTATCTAGCGGGGTCGTTGAGCAGTTCTTC	CASSVSSGVVEQFF
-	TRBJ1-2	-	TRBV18	TGTGCCAGCTCACCAGTCATCGTGGGCACCAACTATGGCTACACCTTC	CASSPVIVGTNYGYTF